This TCR beta chain appears in the sequencing data of a study of Ad26.COV2.S vaccination and SARS-CoV-2 variants. The treatment was: about 20 received Ad26.COV2.S at low or high dose, single or two shots; several received placebo; per-sample allocation not given. Sampling happened 63 days after the first vaccine or placebo injection. Libraries were prepared by immunoSEQ multiplex PCR; TCRdb keeps only in-frame clonotypes and omits some of them. The sample records about 400,000 clones, about 91% being singletons. About this clone: The antigen is undetermined. Other DNA variants within this sample encode the same CDR3.

Germline assignment: CDR1 SGDLS and CDR2 YYNGEE. V dropped 3 bases and J dropped 0; count of bases not matched to a gene: 2. CDR3 length: 16 residues. The study, taken as a whole, reports: Measurements of TCR breadth and depth may have given underestimates of the total T cell responses.

This TCR derives from a person between 18 and 60 years old who received the Ad26.COV2.S COVID-19 vaccine or a placebo. This chain joins TRBV9 and TRBJ1-5; TRBD1 agrees at 11 bases. The sequencing used peripheral blood, collected in a trial of Ad26.COV2.S vaccine versus placebo. In DNA, the CDR3 is TGTGCCAGCAGCGGAGGGACAGGGGGTAGCAATCAGCCCCAGCATTTT. Encoded protein: CASSGGTGGSNQPQHF.